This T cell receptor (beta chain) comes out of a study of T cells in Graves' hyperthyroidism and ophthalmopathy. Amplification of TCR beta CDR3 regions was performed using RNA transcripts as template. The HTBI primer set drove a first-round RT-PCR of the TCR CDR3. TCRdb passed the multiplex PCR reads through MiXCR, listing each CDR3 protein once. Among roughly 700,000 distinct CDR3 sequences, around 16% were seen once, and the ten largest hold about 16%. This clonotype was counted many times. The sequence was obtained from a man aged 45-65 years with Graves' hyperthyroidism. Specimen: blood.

In DNA form, the CDR3 reads TGTGCCAGCAGCTTAGGACTAGCGGGAATCGTGGAGACCCAGTACTTC. Translated: CASSLGLAGIVETQYF. The rearrangement uses TRBV7-9 and TRBJ2-5; 11 bases align to TRBD2. The V gene end was trimmed by 1 base and the J gene end by 5 bases; junction bases not matched to a gene: 6. The CDR3 loop spans 16 amino acids. CDR1 is SEHNR and CDR2 is FQNEAQ in the germline V gene (reference sequence).